The clone carrying this TCR beta chain was detected only once. The V gene end was trimmed by 0 bases and the J gene end by 9 bases; junction bases not matched to a gene: 15. The CDR3 consists of 17 residues. Germline lookup yields CDR1 MGHRA and CDR2 YSYEKL. This specimen belongs to a study of blood T cell repertoires in COVID-19. Whole-study context: Donors in the United States, Italy and Spain gave samples during acute or convalescent COVID-19.

In the original analysis: Estimation of nucleated cell counts relied on the amplification of reference gene primers. The protocol was immunoSEQ multiplex PCR, while the TCRdb copy is restricted to in-frame clones and leaves out a portion. For V, J and clone size, that table is used; D and trimming come from the DNA. The sample consists of around 370,000 clones, approximately 89% of them appearing once. The chain is built from TRBV4-1 and TRBJ1-1; 8 nucleotides match TRBD1. The sequenced material came from peripheral blood. This TCR came from a woman under 30 who had recovered from COVID-19. The CDR3 DNA sequence: TGCGCCAGCAGCCAAGAAAATTCGTACAGGGGGGGTAGGAAAGCTTTCTTT. It encodes CASSQENSYRGGRKAFF.